The 14 T cell receptor beta chains in this list originate from one sample, sequenced in a study of T-cell reconstitution after alpha-beta-depleted transplantation in children. Preparation of the TCRbeta library was carried out with unique molecular identifiers. TCRdb fed the PCR reads into MiXCR, producing one record per CDR3 protein. Of a few hundred thousand distinct CDR3 sequences in the sample, around 13% were seen once. Sequencing was performed on PBMCs, mostly from graft donor cells, taken 360 days after TCRalphabeta/CD19-depleted stem cell transplant. The receptors were gathered from a male patient between 5 and 17 years old who had a stem cell transplant for acute myeloid leukemia, so the T cells may come from the graft donor.

This clonotype was detected ten times or more. The CDR3 sequence: CASGQTGGVDTQYF. In nucleotides, the CDR3 is TGTGCCAGCGGCCAAACTGGAGGGGTAGATACGCAGTATTTT. The rearrangement links TRBV12-3 or TRBV12-4 to TRBJ2-3, with a possible D match to TRBD2 (6 bases). Trimming removed 8 bases from V and 5 bases from J, with 17 bases in between. The CDR3 is 14 amino acids.

The chain uses TRBV2 and TRBJ2-3; unclear D gene. Trimming removed 7 bases at V and 2 bases at J, with 7 bases between. CDR1 and CDR2 (germline): SNHLY, FYNNEI. This CDR3 region has 12 residues. DNA of the CDR3: TGTGCCAGCATAGAGTACACAGATACGCAGTATTTT. Translated: CASIEYTDTQYF.

A few counts support this clonotype. Written as DNA, the CDR3 is TGTGCCAGCAGTCCGAAAGGGGCGGGACTACCTTACGAGCAGTACTTC. Residues: CASSPKGAGLPYEQYF. The rearrangement uses TRBV14 and TRBJ2-7; TRBD2 agrees at 7 bases. The CDR3 loop spans 16 amino acids. Trimming removed 6 bases from V and 4 bases from J; junction bases left unmatched: 15. Germline V gene lookup returns CDR1 SGHDN and CDR2 FVKESK.

This clonotype showed up many times. This sequence joins TRBV4-3 and TRBJ2-7, with D possibly TRBD2 on 5 matching bases. Germline V gene sequence: CDR1 LGHNA, CDR2 YSLEER. The CDR3 is 14 amino acids. Trimming left V 4 bases short and J 2 bases short, with 12 bases between. CDR3 amino acids: CASSRAAGPYEQYF. The CDR3 DNA reads TGCGCCAGCAGCCGAGCGGCAGGCCCCTACGAGCAGTACTTC.

This clonotype was seen at least ten times. Its ends do not fully match the called genes, so a read error is possible. This CDR3 is CASSFDTSGRGPGNF. The CDR3 nucleotides read TGTGCCAGCAGCTTCGATACTAGCGGGAGAGGCCCAGGGAACTTC. The chain links TRBV7-9 to TRBJ2-5; 11 positions match TRBD2. CDR3 length equals 15 residues. Per germline, CDR1 SEHNR and CDR2 FQNEAQ (reference sequence). The full variable domain, with the rest looked up from reference TRBV7-9 and TRBJ2-5, is DTGVSQNPRHKITKRGQNVTFRCDPISEHNRLYWYRQTLGQGPEFLTYFQNEAQLEKSRLLSDRFSAERPKGSFSTLEIQRTEQGDSAMYLCASSFDTSGRGPGNFGPGTRLLVL.

The V gene is TRBV12-3 or TRBV12-4, the J gene TRBJ2-7; 9 bases are a match to TRBD2. This CDR3 is built from 14 residues. The V gene end was trimmed by 6 bases and the J gene end by 2 bases; junction bases not matched to a gene: 5. The CDR3 region is CASRAAGGAYEQYF. The CDR3 nucleotides read TGTGCCAGCAGGGCAGCGGGAGGAGCCTACGAGCAGTACTTC.

This clonotype was seen a handful of times. V gene TRBV7-9 combines with J gene TRBJ2-3; D gene ambiguous. This CDR3 region has 14 residues. Trimming stripped 5 bases from V and 0 bases from J, with 9 bases between. The germline V gene encodes CDR1 SEHNR and CDR2 FQNEAQ (reference sequence). In nucleotides, the CDR3 is TGTGCCAGCAGCATACCCGACAGCACAGATACGCAGTATTTT. Translation: CASSIPDSTDTQYF.

The chain carries TRBV29-1 and TRBJ1-3; D unresolved. The CDR3 runs 12 residues. V dropped 3 bases and J dropped 2 bases, with 5 bases sitting between them. Germline CDR1 is SQVTM and CDR2 is ANQGSEA. The CDR3 DNA follows: TGCAGCGTTGAGGACGCTGGAAACACCATATATTTT. Encoded protein: CSVEDAGNTIYF.

This clonotype has a count of ten or more. The chain links TRBV7-9 to TRBJ2-7; the D gene could be TRBD1 or TRBD2 (5 bases each). V was pared by 1 base and J by 3 bases, with 19 bases between. Germline V gene sequence: CDR1 SEHNR, CDR2 FQNEAQ (reference sequence). CDR3 length: 17 amino acids. CDR3 bases: TGTGCCAGCAGCTTAGTAAGAGGGACCTTGGTGATCTACGAGCAGTACTTC. Translated, it gives CASSLVRGTLVIYEQYF.

This chain uses TRBV28 with TRBJ2-1; TRBD2 matches 8 bases. Looked up from germline, CDR1 is MDHEN and CDR2 is SYDVKM. The trim removed 11 bases at V and 0 bases at J, leaving 3 bases unmatched. The CDR3 length is 13 residues. The CDR3 nucleotides read TGTGCCCTCCGGGGGGGCTCCTACAATGAGCAGTTCTTC. Encoded protein: CALRGGSYNEQFF.

A few counts support this clonotype. J is TRBJ2-1 and V is TRBV4-2, with D uncertain. The length of the CDR3 is 15 residues. V lost 4 bases and J lost 3, with 13 bases in between. Germline V CDR1 and CDR2: LGHNA, YNFKEQ. The CDR3 sequence: CASSPDPVGYNEQFF. In nucleotides, the CDR3 is TGTGCCAGCAGCCCAGACCCAGTGGGCTACAATGAGCAGTTCTTC.

This clonotype was observed a few times. V is TRBV4-3 and J is TRBJ2-3, with D unclear. V was shortened by 2 bases and J by 2 bases, with 8 bases between the two germline ends. The germline gives CDR1 LGHNA, CDR2 YSLEER. The length of the CDR3 is 14 residues. The DNA for the CDR3 is TGCGCCAGCAGCCAAACCGGCCCCACAGATACGCAGTATTTT. Translated: CASSQTGPTDTQYF.

The chain carries TRBV27 and TRBJ1-3; perhaps TRBD1 as D (5 bases). The CDR3 length is 15 residues. Germline V CDR1 and CDR2: MNHEY, SMNVEV (reference sequence). V was clipped by 3 bases and J by 2 bases, with 11 bases between them. CDR3 protein: CASSFARGPGNTIYF. Here the CDR3 DNA reads TGTGCCAGCAGTTTCGCTAGGGGCCCTGGAAACACCATATATTTT.

The V and J genes are TRBV6-1 and TRBJ2-7; weak D call: TRBD1 (7 bases). The germline V and J ends were trimmed by 5 bases and 2 bases, with 13 bases remaining between them. The CDR3 has 14 amino acids. The germline CDR1 and CDR2 sequences are MNHNS and SASEGT. The CDR3 DNA follows: TGTGCCAGCAGTCGCGGGGACAGTGCCTACGAGCAGTACTTC. Translating gives CASSRGDSAYEQYF.